Shown below are 22 T cell receptor beta chains from a single sample sequenced in a study of T cells in narcolepsy (dated by TCRdb to 2016 to 2019). Library method: the immunoSEQ multiplex PCR assay. TCRdb obtained this table from immuneACCESS and retained in-frame rearrangements with V and J assigned. These tables miss some clones; where compared with another copy, unresolved V genes account for less than half of the shortfall, and the remainder is unexplained. This sample comprises 30,000 to 40,000 clones, approximately 78% of them detected only once. 2.5% of the sample is held by the ten biggest clonotypes. Sequencing was carried out using CD45RA- memory CD4+ T cells from PBMCs. What the cell subset or site label conveys for this sample: memory T cells sorted ex vivo from peripheral blood. The receptors were sampled from a human donor with narcolepsy.

The rearrangement links TRBV11-2 to TRBJ2-3; D not certain. The CDR3 is 15 residues long. CDR1 SGHAT and CDR2 FQNNGV come from the germline V gene. Trimming removed 5 bases at V and 2 bases at J, with 14 bases between. CDR3 loop: CASSTNLAVTDTQYF. The CDR3 coding sequence is TGTGCCAGCAGCACTAACTTGGCAGTCACAGATACGCAGTATTTT.

This chain joins TRBV30 and TRBJ1-6; D not resolved. This CDR3 is built from 14 residues. The V end lost 4 bases, the J end lost 10 bases, and 17 bases lay between the germline ends. CDR1 and CDR2 from the germline V gene are GTSNPN and SVGIG (reference sequence). The DNA for the CDR3 is TGTGCCTGGAACTCCGGGGAAGTAGGATCACCCCTCCACTTT. Protein sequence: CAWNSGEVGSPLHF.

This sequence joins TRBV7-9 and TRBJ2-3, with D perhaps TRBD2 (5 bases). V was clipped by 4 bases and J by 2 bases, with 13 bases between them. Germline V gives CDR1 SEHNR, CDR2 FQNEAQ (reference sequence). The CDR3 is 15 amino acids. CDR3 DNA: TGTGCCAGCAGCTCTAATGAGCGGACCACAGATACGCAGTATTTT. This codes for CASSSNERTTDTQYF.

The rearrangement links TRBV7-9 to TRBJ1-5, with a weak D call TRBD1 (5 bases). Trimming took off 6 bases at V and 12 bases at J, with 21 bases between the two ends. This CDR3 comprises 14 residues. The V gene's germline CDR1 is SEHNR and CDR2 FQNEAQ (reference sequence). CDR3 in amino acids: CASSSTGRSVHQHF. In nucleotides, the CDR3 is TGTGCCAGCAGTTCTACAGGTCGTTCGGTCCACCAGCATTTT.

The table lists this clone with a count of one. V usage is TRBV9 and J usage is TRBJ2-5; D perhaps matches TRBD1 (5 bases). Germline V gene lookup returns CDR1 SGDLS and CDR2 YYNGEE. Trimming took off 4 bases at V and 2 bases at J, with 12 bases between the two ends. The CDR3 is 14 amino acids. The CDR3 loop is CASSPLGLQETQYF. In DNA form, the CDR3 reads TGTGCCAGCAGCCCTTTGGGGCTTCAAGAGACCCAGTACTTC. The full variable domain, completed using reference TRBV9 and TRBJ2-5, is DSGVTQTPKHLITATGQRVTLRCSPRSGDLSVYWYQQSLDQGLQFLIQYYNGEERAKGNILERFSAQQFPDLHSELNLSSLELGDSALYFCASSPLGLQETQYFGPGTRLLVL.

The rearrangement uses TRBV2 and TRBJ1-1, with a weak D call TRBD1 (5 bases). Germline V gene sequence: CDR1 SNHLY, CDR2 FYNNEI. The CDR3 is 13 amino acids. V was pared by 8 bases and J by 2 bases, with 12 bases between. The CDR3 DNA sequence: TGTGCCAGCGCCGTCCGGGACAACACTGAAGCTTTCTTT. Translating gives CASAVRDNTEAFF.

The table lists this clone with a few counts. The rearrangement joins TRBV30 to TRBJ2-3; 10 bases map to TRBD2. Germline trimming cut 0 bases from V and 2 bases from J; bases unmatched to any gene: 5. The CDR3 extends over 16 amino acids. Germline values: CDR1 GTSNPN, CDR2 SVGIG (reference sequence). CDR3: CAWSVNSGGPTDTQYF. The CDR3 DNA is TGTGCCTGGAGTGTAAATAGCGGGGGGCCCACAGATACGCAGTATTTT.

The genes are TRBV7-9 and TRBJ1-1; D might be TRBD1 (6 bases). With 7 bases removed from V and 5 bases from J, the gap between germline ends came to 17 bases. The CDR3 extends over 14 amino acids. Germline CDR1 SEHNR, CDR2 FQNEAQ (reference sequence). The chain's CDR3 is CASTRGGGVTEAFF. CDR3 in DNA: TGTGCCAGCACCCGAGGAGGGGGAGTGACTGAAGCTTTCTTT.

The rearrangement joins TRBV10-1 to TRBJ2-5, with D unresolved. Looked up from germline, CDR1 is WNHNN and CDR2 is SYGVQD (reference sequence). V was clipped by 4 bases and J by 1 base, with 16 bases between them. There are 16 residues in the CDR3. The CDR3 spells CASSAEKQTFQETQYF. The CDR3 DNA reads as TGCGCCAGCAGTGCCGAAAAACAGACTTTCCAAGAGACCCAGTACTTC.

The genes are TRBV5-5 and TRBJ1-4; D possibly corresponds to TRBD1 (5 bases). The CDR3 extends over 18 amino acids. Germline CDR1 and CDR2: SGHKS and YYEKEE (reference sequence). The V end was cut by 4 bases, the J end by 0 bases, with 19 bases between. The chain's CDR3 is CASSLRGHGFPTNEKLFF. For the CDR3, the DNA is TGTGCCAGCAGCCTCCGAGGACACGGGTTTCCAACTAATGAAAAACTGTTTTTT.

This clone was observed once. J is TRBJ2-1 and V is TRBV15, with 13 bases identical to TRBD2. V dropped 7 bases and J dropped 8; count of bases not matched to a gene: 14. The germline gives CDR1 LNHNV, CDR2 YYDKDF (reference sequence). The CDR3 totals 17 residues. The CDR3 sequence is CATKKLTGLAGVDEQFF. CDR3 coding DNA: TGTGCCACCAAAAAGTTGACCGGACTAGCGGGAGTAGATGAGCAGTTCTTC.

The chain combines TRBV11-2 with TRBJ1-3; 7 positions match TRBD1. The CDR3 extends over 17 amino acids. Germline CDR1 is SGHAT and CDR2 is FQNNGV. V lost 4 bases, J lost 0 bases, and 9 bases stayed unmatched. The CDR3 DNA is TGTGCCAGCAGCTCCCGGACAGGCTCAAGCTCTGGAAACACCATATATTTT. Translating it yields CASSSRTGSSSGNTIYF.

This clone showed up just once. The chain employs TRBV18 and TRBJ2-7; D is ambiguous. CDR3 size: 12 residues. The V and J ends lost 4 bases and 3 bases respectively, with 7 bases between them. Germline lookup yields CDR1 KGHSH and CDR2 LQKENI. The CDR3 region is CASSLNIYEQYF. The DNA of the CDR3 is TGTGCCAGCTCACTCAACATCTACGAGCAGTACTTC.

The chain has TRBV10-2 and TRBJ1-4; a possible D gene is TRBD1 (5 bases). Germline V lookup: CDR1 WSHSY, CDR2 SAAADI. V was pared by 7 bases and J by 7 bases, with 16 bases between. This CDR3 region has 14 residues. As DNA, the CDR3 is TGCGCCAGCACCTCGGCGGGACGGAGTGAAAAACTGTTTTTT. It yields the protein CASTSAGRSEKLFF.

The chain has TRBV15 and TRBJ2-7, with D perhaps matching TRBD1 or TRBD2 (6 bases each). Trimming left V 0 bases short and J 2 bases short, with 8 bases between. Germline-derived CDR1 and CDR2 are LNHNV and YYDKDF (reference sequence). The CDR3 runs 14 residues. DNA of the CDR3: TGTGCCACCAGCAGAGAGGGGGGCGCCTACGAGCAGTACTTC. Translated: CATSREGGAYEQYF.

The chain employs TRBV6-1 and TRBJ2-7, with D perhaps matching TRBD1 or TRBD2 (6 bases each). Trimming cost V 7 bases and J 3 bases, with 16 bases left between them. The CDR3 extends over 14 amino acids. The germline V gene encodes CDR1 MNHNS and CDR2 SASEGT. The CDR3 bases are TGTGCCAGCATAGGGGGGATTCTGGTCTACGAGCAGTACTTC. It yields the protein CASIGGILVYEQYF.

The CDR3 nucleotides are TGTGCCTGGAGTGTACTTTTCGGGACAACTAATGAAAAACTGTTTTTT. This sequence encodes CAWSVLFGTTNEKLFF. The gene calls are TRBV30 and TRBJ1-4, with D unclear. This CDR3 comprises 16 residues. V lost 0 bases and J 0 bases, leaving 11 bases between the germline ends. The germline gives CDR1 GTSNPN, CDR2 SVGIG (reference sequence).

V usage is TRBV4-1 and J usage is TRBJ2-7, with unresolved D. With 1 base removed from V and 0 bases from J, the gap between germline ends came to 10 bases. Germline V lookup: CDR1 MGHRA, CDR2 YSYEKL. The CDR3 contains 15 residues. CDR3 loop: CASSQATGNSYEQYF. CDR3 in DNA: TGCGCCAGCAGCCAAGCGACGGGTAACTCCTACGAGCAGTACTTC.

The rearrangement links TRBV27 to TRBJ2-7, with 7 bases matching TRBD1. J lost 2 bases, V lost 2 bases, and 3 bases had no gene match. The CDR3 totals 14 residues. CDR1 and CDR2 from the germline V gene are MNHEY and SMNVEV (reference sequence). CDR3 DNA: TGTGCCAGCAGTTTAAGAGACAGGGCCTACGAGCAGTACTTC. Translating it yields CASSLRDRAYEQYF.

The V and J genes are TRBV7-9 and TRBJ1-2, with D possibly TRBD1 on 5 matching bases. V was pared by 1 base and J by 8 bases, with 14 bases between. This CDR3 comprises 14 residues. The germline V gene encodes CDR1 SEHNR and CDR2 FQNEAQ (reference sequence). The CDR3 region is CASSLDVRDQGYTF. The DNA of the CDR3 is TGTGCCAGCAGCTTAGACGTCAGGGATCAAGGCTACACCTTC.

V gene TRBV6-5 combines with J gene TRBJ2-4, with 7 bases lining up with TRBD2. The CDR3 is made up of 13 amino acids. The ends lost 2 bases at V and 6 bases at J; junction bases unmatched: 1. From germline, CDR1 is MNHEY and CDR2 SVGAGI. CDR3: CASSYAGVNIQYF. CDR3 bases: TGTGCCAGCAGTTACGCGGGGGTAAACATTCAGTACTTC.

The V gene is TRBV6-1, the J gene TRBJ2-7; tentatively, D is TRBD2 (5 bases). The germline V and J ends were trimmed by 3 bases and 6 bases, with 6 bases remaining between them. CDR1 is MNHNS and CDR2 is SASEGT in the germline V gene. This CDR3 is built from 11 residues. As DNA, the CDR3 is TGTGCCAGCAGTGATGAGGGCGAGCAGTACTTC. Translation: CASSDEGEQYF.